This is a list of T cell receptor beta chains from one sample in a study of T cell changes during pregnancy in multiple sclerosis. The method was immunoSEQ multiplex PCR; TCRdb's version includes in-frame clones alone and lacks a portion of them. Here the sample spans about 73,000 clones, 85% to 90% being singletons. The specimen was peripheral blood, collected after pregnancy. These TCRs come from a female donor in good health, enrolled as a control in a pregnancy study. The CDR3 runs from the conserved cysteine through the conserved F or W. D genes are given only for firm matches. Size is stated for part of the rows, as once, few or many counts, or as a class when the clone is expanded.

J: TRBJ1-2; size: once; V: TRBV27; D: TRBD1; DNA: TGTGCCAGCTCGGGACAGAAGCGCTATGGCTACACCTTC; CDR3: CASSGQKRYGYTF
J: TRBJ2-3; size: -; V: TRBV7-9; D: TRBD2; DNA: TGTGCCAGCAGCCCCGACGGACTAGCGGGGGCCACGGGATTAGATACGCAGTATTTT; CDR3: CASSPDGLAGATGLDTQYF
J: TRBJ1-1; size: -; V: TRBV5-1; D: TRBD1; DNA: TGCGCCAGCAGCTTCACAGGGGCACCGAACACTGAAGCTTTCTTT; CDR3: CASSFTGAPNTEAFF
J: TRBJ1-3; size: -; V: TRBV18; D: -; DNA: TGTGCCAGCTCACCGCTATCAACTACGCCTGGAAACACCATATATTTT; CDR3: CASSPLSTTPGNTIYF
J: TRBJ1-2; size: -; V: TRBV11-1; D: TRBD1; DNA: TGTGCCAGCAGCTCCGGGACAGGGGTCTATGGCTACACCTTC; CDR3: CASSSGTGVYGYTF
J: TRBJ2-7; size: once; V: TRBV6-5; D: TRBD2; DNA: TGTGCCAGCAGTTCCTCTCTAGCGGGCTTAAACTACGAGCAGTACTTC; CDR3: CASSSSLAGLNYEQYF
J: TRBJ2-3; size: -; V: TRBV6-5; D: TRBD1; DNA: TGTGCCAGCAGTGGCGACAGGGGGACAGATACGCAGTATTTT; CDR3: CASSGDRGTDTQYF
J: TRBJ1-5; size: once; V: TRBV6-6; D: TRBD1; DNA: TGTGCCAGCAGTGAGCGACAGGGGAATCAGCCCCAGCATTTT; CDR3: CASSERQGNQPQHF
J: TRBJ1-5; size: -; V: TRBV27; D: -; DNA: TGTGCCAGCAGGAAAACACAAAATCAGCCCCAGCATTTT; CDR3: CASRKTQNQPQHF
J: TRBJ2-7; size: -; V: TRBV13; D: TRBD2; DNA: TGTGCCAGCAGCCCGAAGGTTAGCGGGGTTTTCTACGAGCAGTACTTC; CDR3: CASSPKVSGVFYEQYF
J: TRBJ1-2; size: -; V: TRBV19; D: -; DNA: TGTGCCAGTAGTATCCGGGGTAACGAGGGCTACACCTTC; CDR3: CASSIRGNEGYTF
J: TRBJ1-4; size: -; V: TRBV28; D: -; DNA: TGTGCCAGCAGTTTTTCGGGGAACGAAAAACTGTTTTTT; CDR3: CASSFSGNEKLFF
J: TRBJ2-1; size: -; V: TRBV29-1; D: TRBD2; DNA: TGCAGCGTTGAAGGCGGGAGCCCGAAGAATGAGCAGTTCTTC; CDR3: CSVEGGSPKNEQFF
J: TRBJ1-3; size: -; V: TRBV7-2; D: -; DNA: TGTGCCAGCAGCTTATCCAGGGGAGAAAACACCATATATTTT; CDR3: CASSLSRGENTIYF
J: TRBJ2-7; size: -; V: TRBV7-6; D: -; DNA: TGTGCCAGCAGCATCACCCATCGGGCCTACGAGCAGTACTTC; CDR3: CASSITHRAYEQYF
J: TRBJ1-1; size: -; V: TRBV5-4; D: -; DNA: TGTGCCAGCAGCTTGGTCAATACTTATAAGGGGAAAACTGAAGCTTTCTTT; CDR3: CASSLVNTYKGKTEAFF
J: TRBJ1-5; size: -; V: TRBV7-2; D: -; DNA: TGTGCCAGCAGCTTTGGGCAGAATCAGCCCCAGCATTTT; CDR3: CASSFGQNQPQHF
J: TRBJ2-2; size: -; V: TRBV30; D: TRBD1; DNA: TGTGGTGGGACAGGGCCCACGAACACCGGGGAGCTGTTTTTT; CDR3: CGGTGPTNTGELFF